The present TCR beta chain was sequenced within a study of OX40 agonist ivuxolimab in advanced cancers. About the research overall: At doses from 0.01 to 10 mg/kg, patients were given intravenous ivuxolimab every 2 weeks. Males comprised approximately 84% of the group, whose mean age was approximately 60 years (range 23 to 79).

Turning to this clone: Its antigen is unknown.

Germline V gene sequence: CDR1 SGHTA, CDR2 FQGNSA. Trimming pared 5 bases from V and 4 bases from J, leaving 9 bases between. This CDR3 is built from 13 residues. Findings and limits, study-wide: Among the least clonally expanded were partial responders at 0.1-3.0 mg/kg. Some patients without response likewise showed low normalized clonal expansion.

Measured with immunoSEQ multiplex PCR; TCRdb has only the in-frame clones, and not every one. The data show some 77,000 clones, 70% to 90% seen once. The TCR originated in an adult with an advanced solid tumor such as melanoma, head and neck, liver or kidney cancer. The rearrangement links TRBV7-2 to TRBJ1-5; D might be TRBD1 (5 bases). The starting material was CD4+ or CD8+ T cells sorted from blood, obtained in a trial of the OX40 agonist ivuxolimab. The CDR3 bases are TGTGCCAGCAGCCCCGACAGAAATCAGCCCCAGCATTTT. Protein: CASSPDRNQPQHF.